The 15 T cell receptor beta chains listed next were all sequenced from one sample in a study of blood T cell repertoires in COVID-19. The assay was immunoSEQ multiplex PCR, and TCRdb's table has in-frame clones only and misses some. This sample has 200,000 to 250,000 clones, with more than 65% found just once. The specimen was peripheral blood. Every receptor here comes from a woman between 40 and 55 years old who had recovered from COVID-19.

The V and J genes are TRBV6-5 and TRBJ2-7; the match to TRBD1 covers 9 bases. The CDR3 has 12 amino acids. CDR1 is MNHEY, CDR2 SVGAGI, per germline. V was pared by 6 bases and J by 4 bases, with 1 base of the junction left unmatched. The CDR3 DNA reads TGTGCCAGCAGAGGACAGGGGTACGAGCAGTACTTC. Translation gives CASRGQGYEQYF.

This clone was seen just once. The CDR3 sequence: CASSRLAGGPNEQFF. CDR3 bases: TGTGCCAGTAGTCGGCTAGCGGGGGGGCCCAATGAGCAGTTCTTC. This rearrangement joins TRBV19 to TRBJ2-1; 12 bases fit TRBD2. Unmatched junction bases numbered 5, after V lost 5 bases and J lost 6 bases. Germline V gene lookup returns CDR1 LNHDA and CDR2 SQIVND (reference sequence). This CDR3 is 15 amino acids long.

V and J are TRBV6-6 and TRBJ1-1; TRBD1 might be the D (5 bases). Between the trimmed V and J ends, which lost 5 bases and 5 bases, there was a span of 18 bases. The CDR3 covers 15 residues. CDR1 MNHNY and CDR2 SVGAGI come from the germline V gene (reference sequence). The CDR3 bases are TGTGCCAGCAGTCCAGGCATCTTTCAGGGTACTGAAGCTTTCTTT. Protein product: CASSPGIFQGTEAFF.

The CDR3 DNA reads as TGTGCCAGCAGGATTTCGGAGTATTCCGAGCAGTACTTC. Protein product: CASRISEYSEQYF. The chain has TRBV27 and TRBJ2-7; D is unclear. CDR1 is MNHEY, CDR2 SMNVEV, per germline (reference sequence). The germline V and J ends were trimmed by 6 bases and 6 bases, with 15 bases remaining between them. The CDR3 is 13 amino acids.

The chain has TRBV30 and TRBJ2-7; 8 positions match TRBD2. V lost 8 bases, J lost 5 bases, and 8 bases stayed unmatched. The V gene's germline CDR1 is GTSNPN and CDR2 SVGIG (reference sequence). The CDR3 length is 12 residues. The CDR3 region is CAGLTGGDEQYF. The DNA of the CDR3 is TGTGCCGGCTTAACGGGGGGGGACGAGCAGTACTTC.

This clone has just a few counts. The V call is TRBV6-5, the J call TRBJ1-2; D remains unclear. Deletions cut 4 bases from V and 4 bases from J, with 19 bases between. Germline-derived CDR1 and CDR2 are MNHEY and SVGAGI. This CDR3 contains 16 residues. The CDR3: CASSFNTEGQSYGYTF. CDR3 DNA sequence: TGTGCCAGCAGTTTTAACACAGAGGGCCAGTCCTATGGCTACACCTTC.

The V and J genes are TRBV11-2 and TRBJ2-5, with 7 bases aligning to TRBD1. V lost 6 bases, J lost 5 bases, and 33 bases stayed unmatched. The CDR3 contains 22 residues. Germline V CDR1 and CDR2: SGHAT, FQNNGV. The CDR3 sequence is CASSLAVLRPGQRTTAEETQYF. CDR3 sequence (DNA): TGTGCCAGCAGTCTTGCTGTCTTGAGACCGGGACAGCGGACCACCGCGGAGGAGACCCAGTACTTC.

This chain connects TRBV18 to TRBJ1-4; 8 bases are a match to TRBD1. This CDR3 contains 15 residues. Germline-derived CDR1 and CDR2 are KGHSH and LQKENI. The trim removed 0 bases at V and 11 bases at J, leaving 8 bases unmatched. CDR3 sequence reads: CASSPPTGGSGKLFF. The DNA for the CDR3 is TGTGCCAGCTCACCACCTACAGGGGGTAGCGGGAAACTGTTTTTT.

On this clone itself: This sample includes further DNA sequences coding for the same CDR3. The chain has TRBV9 and TRBJ2-3, with D perhaps matching TRBD2 (6 bases). Germline V gene data show CDR1 as SGDLS and CDR2 as YYNGEE. The CDR3 totals 14 residues. Trimming left V 2 bases short and J 0 bases short, with 7 bases between. The CDR3 DNA follows: TGTGCCAGCAGCGTCAGCGGGAGCACAGATACGCAGTATTTT. This sequence encodes CASSVSGSTDTQYF.

The chain uses TRBV28 and TRBJ2-2, with 9 bases lining up with TRBD1. J lost 3 bases, V lost 3 bases, and 8 bases had no gene match. The CDR3 runs to 17 residues. Germline CDR1 reads MDHEN; CDR2 reads SYDVKM. CDR3 DNA sequence: TGTGCCAGCAGTTTGATGGGATGGGACAGGGACACCGGGGAGCTGTTTTTT. As protein: CASSLMGWDRDTGELFF.

This chain joins TRBV7-9 and TRBJ2-3; D unclear. Between the trimmed V and J ends, which lost 2 bases and 0 bases, there was a span of 9 bases. CDR3 length equals 15 residues. The germline V gene has CDR1 SEHNR and CDR2 FQNEAQ (reference sequence). The CDR3 DNA reads TGTGCCAGCAGCTTAATCCTTAGTAGCACAGATACGCAGTATTTT. Translation: CASSLILSSTDTQYF.

The CDR3 protein is CASSPAQGAGELFF. As DNA, the CDR3 is TGCGCCAGCAGCCCTGCGCAGGGGGCCGGGGAGCTGTTTTTT. The chain carries TRBV5-1 and TRBJ2-2; 7 bases are a match to TRBD1. CDR3 length: 14 residues. V lost 4 bases and J lost 6; bases outside the gene matches: 6. CDR1 is SGHRS, CDR2 YFSETQ, per germline.

The V call is TRBV30, the J call TRBJ1-4; D possibly corresponds to TRBD1 (6 bases). Germline assignment: CDR1 GTSNPN and CDR2 SVGIG (reference sequence). V was cut by 0 bases and J by 5 bases, with 13 bases left in between. The CDR3 is 15 amino acids. The CDR3 DNA sequence: TGTGCCTGGAGTGTACTGGGGGCGCGGAATGAAAAACTGTTTTTT. It yields the protein CAWSVLGARNEKLFF.

This clone has just a few counts. CDR3 in amino acids: CAISGRQGAGQPQHF. The CDR3 DNA is TGTGCCATCAGTGGACGACAGGGGGCGGGTCAGCCCCAGCATTTT. The chain recombines TRBV10-3 with TRBJ1-5; TRBD1 matches 10 bases. Germline CDR1 and CDR2: ENHRY and SYGVKD. The CDR3 length is 15 residues. The junction had 6 bases not matched to a gene; V was cut back by 4 bases and J by 6 bases.

V and J are TRBV2 and TRBJ2-3, with 11 positions matching TRBD2. This CDR3 has 14 residues. The junction had 5 bases not matched to a gene; V was cut back by 7 bases and J by 5 bases. Germline assignment: CDR1 SNHLY and CDR2 FYNNEI. CDR3 nucleotide sequence: TGTGCCAGCACTGGGACTAGCGGTAGAGATACGCAGTATTTT. This translates into CASTGTSGRDTQYF.